A selection of T cell receptor beta chains follows, all from one sample in a study of graft-versus-host responses after intestinal transplantation. TCRdb's copy holds only in-frame clones and misses some; the assay was immunoSEQ multiplex PCR. The sample includes 11,000 to 15,000 clones, roughly a third of them seen just once. The sequencing here drew on alloreactive CD4+ T cells from a mixed lymphocyte reaction culture, taken before intestinal transplant. The receptors stem from a human patient who received an intestinal transplant. Each CDR3 is given without its conserved first and last residue. D genes are given only for firm matches.

V gene,J gene,D gene,CDR3 protein
TRBV6-5,TRBJ1-2,.,ASRPHGGVYGYT
TRBV2,TRBJ2-2,.,ASSTTGPGELF
TRBV9,TRBJ2-1,TRBD1,ASSGTDRAGNEQF
TRBV7-8,TRBJ2-7,TRBD1,ASSLGPGTGDYEQY
TRBV29-1,TRBJ1-1,.,SVEGSLNTEAF
TRBV7-2,TRBJ2-1,TRBD2,ASSQFASGGYNEQF
TRBV5-1,TRBJ2-1,TRBD2,ASSLRGRAENEQF
TRBV9,TRBJ2-2,.,ASSVWTNTGELL
TRBV15,TRBJ2-1,TRBD1,ATARDSKFKQF
TRBV12-5,TRBJ2-7,TRBD2,ASGSGTSSSYEQY
TRBV5-4,TRBJ1-1,.,ASRRGTKATNTEAF
TRBV5-6,TRBJ2-7,.,ASSRVSIYEQY
TRBV4-2,TRBJ2-1,TRBD2,ASSQVASGNSYNEQF
TRBV7-6,TRBJ2-3,TRBD1,ASSCPTGGMRTLITDTQY
TRBV2,TRBJ1-6,.,ASVGDRSYNSPLH
TRBV18,TRBJ2-1,TRBD2,ASSPSSGKVYNEQF
TRBV7-8,TRBJ2-2,.,ASSLGRRNTGELF
TRBV5-7,TRBJ2-7,TRBD2,ARSLRAGGSLWEQY
TRBV29-1,TRBJ2-2,TRBD1,SVGGQGAAGELF
TRBV7-2,TRBJ1-5,.,ASSLWDIYSNQPQH
TRBV5-4,TRBJ2-1,.,ASSFPGFSEQF
TRBV5-1,TRBJ1-6,.,ASSHTTGTPNSPLH
TRBV5-8,TRBJ1-2,TRBD1,ASSFPDRGHYGYT
TRBV9,TRBJ2-3,.,ASSVVADTQY
TRBV15,TRBJ2-1,.,ATSRPVGGVVNEQF
TRBV19,TRBJ1-5,.,ASSRPNRGNQPQH
TRBV6-5,TRBJ1-1,.,ASSEAAGTEAF
TRBV10-3,TRBJ1-5,.,AISESLYQPQH
TRBV6-6,TRBJ2-7,.,ASSYRDTYEQY
TRBV4-1,TRBJ1-3,.,ASSQDDGRAGNTIY
TRBV11-1,TRBJ1-2,.,ASSLNYGYT
TRBV2,TRBJ1-1,.,ASSYRALSNTEAF
TRBV6-5,TRBJ2-1,TRBD2,ASISTSGSNEQF
TRBV29-1,TRBJ2-3,TRBD2,SLAPLAGGSADTQY
TRBV29-1,TRBJ2-1,TRBD2,SVEVTSGSNEQF
TRBV7-2,TRBJ1-2,.,ASSLEGQVFGYT
TRBV29-1,TRBJ1-6,.,SVQDQLNSPLH
TRBV5-1,TRBJ2-7,.,ASSLAGSGESYEQY
TRBV5-6,TRBJ1-4,.,ASSLRRTLGKLF
TRBV5-1,TRBJ2-1,TRBD2,ASSYLAGNEQF
TRBV5-1,TRBJ1-2,.,ASSLAGIPRDYGYT
TRBV7-8,TRBJ2-3,TRBD2,ASSLAQGASGRARTDTQY